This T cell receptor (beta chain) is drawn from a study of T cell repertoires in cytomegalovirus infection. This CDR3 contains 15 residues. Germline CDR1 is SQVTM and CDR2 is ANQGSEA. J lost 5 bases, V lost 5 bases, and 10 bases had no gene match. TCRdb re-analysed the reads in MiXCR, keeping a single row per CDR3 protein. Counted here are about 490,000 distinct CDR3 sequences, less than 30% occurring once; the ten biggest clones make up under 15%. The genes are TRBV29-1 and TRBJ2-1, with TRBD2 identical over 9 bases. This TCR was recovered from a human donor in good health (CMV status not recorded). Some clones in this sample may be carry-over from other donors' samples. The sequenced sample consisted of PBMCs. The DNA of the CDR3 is TGCAGCGTTTCTGGCACTAGCGGGTACCACAATGAGCAGTTCTTC. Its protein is CSVSGTSGYHNEQFF.